This T cell receptor beta chain is drawn from a study of blood T cell repertoires in COVID-19. Study-level information: Material from acute and convalescent COVID-19 was sourced from the United States, Italy and Spain.

Clones were read by immunoSEQ multiplex PCR, and TCRdb kept only the in-frame ones, dropping some. The top ten hold about 1.4% of the sample, which has 430,000 or so clones, 88% seen once. Germline V gives CDR1 SEHNR, CDR2 FQNEAQ (reference sequence). The CDR3 sequence is 17 residues long. The V and J ends lost 0 bases and 4 bases, in that order; junction bases with no gene match: 8. Cohorts were determined from participant-reported clinical history. Those designated as exposed participants met a COVID-19 case within 2 weeks before study entry. The chain employs TRBV7-9 and TRBJ1-2; 10 bases line up with TRBD1. The material sequenced was PBMCs or T cells enriched from blood (not recorded which). The source is a woman younger than 30 who had been exposed to COVID-19. The chain's CDR3 is CASSLAFRDRGGYGYTF. CDR3 bases: TGTGCCAGCAGCTTAGCATTCAGGGACAGGGGAGGCTATGGCTACACCTTC.